Listed here is a single T cell receptor (beta chain). Its specificity is unknown. There are 13 residues in the CDR3. Germline V CDR1 and CDR2: KGHSH, LQKENI. The V end was cut by 5 bases, the J end by 0 bases, with 8 bases between. The unexposed donors gave CD4+ T cells in about 2010-2019, prior to COVID-19. This sample is drawn from a study of CD4 T cells in relation to SARS-CoV-2 and coronaviruses. Study-level points and caveats: Samples before the pandemic and after infection were not matched within any donor.

Naive and memory CD4+ T cell DNA was deep-sequenced without culture. This table comes from immunoSEQ multiplex PCR, and its TCRdb copy is limited to in-frame clones, with some not included. The data hold approximately 64,000 clones, with about 95% observed a single time. The chain links TRBV18 to TRBJ2-7, with D perhaps TRBD2 (5 bases). Sequencing was performed on naive CD4+ T cells from PBMCs. Subset noted: naive CD4+ T cells isolated by negative enrichment. The clonotype originates from a human donor in good health. The CDR3 bases are TGTGCCAGCTCAGTACGGGACTCCTACGAGCAGTACTTC. Translation: CASSVRDSYEQYF.